This record concerns one T cell receptor beta chain sequence. Its antigen is not known. The CDR3 is 15 residues long. V lost 2 bases and J 5 bases, leaving 15 bases between the germline ends. CDR1 and CDR2 (germline): MNHEY, SMNVEV (reference sequence). As for time point: week 11, during vaccination. Every vaccine dose comprised 300 ug of mutant IDH1 20-mer peptide plus topical imiquimod. This table comes from immunoSEQ multiplex PCR, and its TCRdb copy is limited to in-frame clones, with some not included. Altogether about 62,000 clones are present, approximately 90% being singletons, with the ten largest covering approximately 2%. The data belong to a study of a mutant IDH1 vaccine in newly diagnosed glioma. Study-level background: Eight vaccine injections were given to patients in weeks 1, 3, 5, 7, 11, 15, 19 and 23. Mean patient age was around 40 years; approximately 60% were male and around 38% female. Patients arrived already treated with radiotherapy, temozolomide, or both, most having had both. General study points: There seemed to be no relation between pseudoprogression and changes in top peripheral T cell clonotypes.

The clonotype was recovered from a man in his forties with glioma. The sequenced sample was PBMCs, obtained from a glioma patient whose treatment included an IDH1 peptide vaccine. J is TRBJ1-1 and V is TRBV27, with D possibly matching TRBD1 (6 bases). CDR3 amino acids: CASSLGRGLRTEAFF. CDR3 sequence (DNA): TGTGCCAGCAGTTTAGGCAGGGGACTTCGTACTGAAGCTTTCTTT.